The 23 T cell receptor beta chains below come from one sample, sequenced in a study of cytomegalovirus exposure and HLA in healthy donors. PCR was performed using 60 Vbeta and 13 Jbeta primers. This table comes from immunoSEQ multiplex PCR, and its TCRdb copy is limited to in-frame clones, with some not included. This sample has about 150,000 clones, with roughly 80% found just once. Sequenced input: PBMCs. The receptors here all came from a woman aged 40-49 years in good health and CMV-seropositive.

The chain links TRBV28 to TRBJ2-5, with 9 bases that match TRBD1. The CDR3 totals 13 residues. J was trimmed by 4 bases and V by 6 bases; bases with no gene match: 3. Germline loops: CDR1 MDHEN, CDR2 SYDVKM. The CDR3 DNA reads as TGTGCCAGCAGCGGGGGACAGGGAGAGACCCAGTACTTC. Translated: CASSGGQGETQYF.

This clone has a single count. At one boundary the junction diverges from the germline segment, which might be a read error. Other DNA sequences in the same sample also yield this CDR3. The V call is TRBV7-3, the J call TRBJ2-3; TRBD2 might be the D (5 bases). This CDR3 has 13 amino acids. From germline, CDR1 is SGHTA and CDR2 FQGTGA. The CDR3 DNA follows: TGTGCCAGCAGCTCGTCTAGCACGGATACGCAGTATTTT. Its translation is CASSSSSTDTQYF.

The rearrangement joins TRBV9 to TRBJ1-2; possible D gene TRBD1, 6 bases. The CDR3 runs to 15 residues. V lost 4 bases, J lost 10 bases, and 23 bases lay in between. Germline V gene data show CDR1 as SGDLS and CDR2 as YYNGEE. The CDR3 spells CASSPRADSLRDYTF. The CDR3, as DNA: TGTGCCAGCAGCCCCCGGGCGGACAGCTTGAGGGACTACACCTTC. Variable domain in full (rest from reference TRBV9 and TRBJ1-2): DSGVTQTPKHLITATGQRVTLRCSPRSGDLSVYWYQQSLDQGLQFLIQYYNGEERAKGNILERFSAQQFPDLHSELNLSSLELGDSALYFCASSPRADSLRDYTFGSGTRLTVV.

This chain uses TRBV5-4 with TRBJ2-1; TRBD2 aligns across 11 bases. J lost 10 bases, V lost 0 bases, and 12 bases had no gene match. This CDR3 has 17 residues. CDR1 and CDR2 (germline): SGHNT, YYREEE (reference sequence). The CDR3: CASSLGGTSGRWGEQFF. Written as DNA, the CDR3 is TGTGCCAGCAGCTTGGGAGGTACTAGCGGGAGATGGGGAGAGCAGTTCTTC.

The gene calls are TRBV29-1 and TRBJ2-5; 9 bases line up with TRBD2. The CDR3 is 15 amino acids. Per the germline V gene, CDR1 is SQVTM and CDR2 is ANQGSEA. V gave up 5 bases and J gave up 1 base; unmatched junction bases: 8. The CDR3 sequence is CSVHAGGQPQETQYF. Here the CDR3 DNA reads TGCAGCGTTCACGCGGGGGGGCAGCCCCAAGAGACCCAGTACTTC.

V usage is TRBV7-2 and J usage is TRBJ1-1, with 8 nucleotides matching TRBD1. CDR3 length equals 16 residues. In germline, CDR1 is SGHTA, CDR2 FQGNSA. With 5 bases clipped from V and 4 bases from J, the junction kept 12 bases outside the gene matches. The CDR3 coding sequence is TGTGCCAGCAGCCGCTATCCCGGACAGGGCGGCACTGAAGCTTTCTTT. This gives the protein CASSRYPGQGGTEAFF.

This chain links TRBV5-1 with TRBJ1-1, with 7 nucleotides matching TRBD1. Germline V CDR1 and CDR2: SGHRS, YFSETQ. After removal of 4 bases from V and 10 bases from J, the junction contained 16 bases not matched to a gene. CDR3 length equals 15 residues. The CDR3 DNA follows: TGCGCCAGCAGCGAGGGACAGCCAGGAGGTAGCGGAGCTTTCTTT. Translating it yields CASSEGQPGGSGAFF.

This chain joins TRBV7-9 and TRBJ2-1; no clear D gene. Germline values: CDR1 SEHNR, CDR2 FQNEAQ (reference sequence). The germline V and J ends were trimmed by 10 bases and 6 bases, with 19 bases remaining between them. The CDR3 extends over 14 amino acids. The DNA of the CDR3 is TGTGCCACCCAACTTCTCACTGTTGGCAATGAGCAGTTCTTC. This translates into CATQLLTVGNEQFF.

The chain employs TRBV9 and TRBJ2-3, with a tentative D call TRBD1 (5 bases). CDR3 size: 15 residues. V lost 4 bases and J 2 bases, leaving 14 bases between the germline ends. Germline V CDR1 and CDR2: SGDLS, YYNGEE. CDR3: CASSPGHVDTDTQYF. CDR3 in DNA: TGTGCCAGCAGCCCAGGACACGTTGACACAGATACGCAGTATTTT.

This clone was detected a few times. V is TRBV7-9 and J is TRBJ2-5, with a tentative D call TRBD1 (6 bases). With the DNA end fitting TRBJ2-7 better, the J assignment may be wrong. The V gene's germline CDR1 is SEHNR and CDR2 FQNEAQ (reference sequence). This CDR3 is 13 amino acids long. DNA for the CDR3: TGTGCCAGCAGCTTTCCCAGGGGTGACGAGCAGTACTTC. Encoded protein: CASSFPRGDEQYF.

This chain connects TRBV9 to TRBJ2-3, with 12 bases matching TRBD2. Germline trimming cut 3 bases from V and 1 base from J; bases unmatched to any gene: 3. Germline-derived CDR1 and CDR2 are SGDLS and YYNGEE. The CDR3 is made up of 16 amino acids. CDR3 nucleotide sequence: TGTGCCAGCAGCGAGACTAGCGGGGGTCGCACAGATACGCAGTATTTT. It codes for CASSETSGGRTDTQYF.

This clone came up a few times. The chain joins TRBV27 to TRBJ2-2, with 8 bases identical to TRBD2. J was trimmed by 6 bases and V by 2 bases; bases with no gene match: 5. The CDR3 runs to 15 residues. Per the germline V gene, CDR1 is MNHEY and CDR2 is SMNVEV (reference sequence). The CDR3: CASSLAGGLAGELFF. The CDR3 DNA follows: TGTGCCAGCAGTTTAGCGGGAGGATTGGCCGGGGAGCTGTTTTTT.

The CDR3 coding sequence is TGTGCCAGCAGCTTAACTAGTTCCTACAATGAGCAGTTCTTC. Translation: CASSLTSSYNEQFF. V gene TRBV7-2 combines with J gene TRBJ2-1, with a weak D call TRBD2 (5 bases). V lost 2 bases to trimming and J lost 1 base, with 6 bases between them. CDR1 is SGHTA and CDR2 is FQGNSA in the germline V gene. The length of the CDR3 is 14 residues.

The chain is built from TRBV27 and TRBJ1-5; weak D call: TRBD1 (5 bases). Per the germline V gene, CDR1 is MNHEY and CDR2 is SMNVEV (reference sequence). The CDR3 is 16 residues long. V lost 2 bases, J lost 0 bases, and 11 bases lay in between. The CDR3 nucleotides are TGTGCCAGCAGTTTAGGAGGGACTAATAGCAATCAGCCCCAGCATTTT. Encoded protein: CASSLGGTNSNQPQHF.

V is TRBV27 and J is TRBJ2-2; D might be TRBD1 (6 bases). CDR1 is MNHEY and CDR2 is SMNVEV in the germline V gene (reference sequence). V gave up 0 bases and J gave up 5 bases, with 13 bases separating them. The CDR3 length is 16 residues. The CDR3 is CASSLSTGLQTGELFF. The CDR3 DNA reads TGTGCCAGCAGTTTATCTACAGGGCTCCAAACCGGGGAGCTGTTTTTT.

J is TRBJ2-1 and V is TRBV5-4, with D tentatively TRBD2 (5 bases). The CDR3 is made up of 13 amino acids. Per germline, CDR1 SGHNT and CDR2 YYREEE (reference sequence). With 3 bases removed from V and 10 bases from J, the gap between germline ends came to 14 bases. CDR3 amino acids: CASSSPSLWEQFF. CDR3 in DNA: TGTGCCAGCAGCTCGCCTAGCCTTTGGGAGCAGTTCTTC.

The chain joins TRBV4-3 to TRBJ2-7; TRBD1 is a possible D gene (5 bases). This CDR3 spans 16 amino acids. CDR1 is LGHNA and CDR2 is YSLEER in the germline V gene. Trimming took off 0 bases at V and 2 bases at J, with 14 bases between the two ends. The CDR3 region has the DNA TGCGCCAGCAGCCAAGAGTGGCCAGGGTTCCCCTACGAGCAGTACTTC. It yields the protein CASSQEWPGFPYEQYF.

This clone was detected only once. The chain carries TRBV6-1 and TRBJ2-5; D call uncertain. From germline, CDR1 is MNHNS and CDR2 SASEGT. V shed 3 bases and J shed 7 bases, with 15 bases lying between them. This CDR3 is 14 amino acids long. The CDR3 spells CASSEFHPIRTQYF. The CDR3 DNA reads TGTGCCAGCAGTGAGTTCCACCCTATTAGGACCCAGTACTTC.

The rearrangement links TRBV15 to TRBJ2-2; 9 positions agree with TRBD2. Germline V gene lookup returns CDR1 LNHNV and CDR2 YYDKDF (reference sequence). The V and J ends lost 1 base and 7 bases, in that order; junction bases with no gene match: 4. The CDR3 extends over 15 amino acids. In nucleotides, the CDR3 is TGTGCCACCAGCAGAGTAACTAGCGGGTACGGGGAGCTGTTTTTT. It encodes CATSRVTSGYGELFF. Full variable domain (outside the CDR3, taken from reference TRBV15 and TRBJ2-2): DAMVIQNPRYQVTQFGKPVTLSCSQTLNHNVMYWYQQKSSQAPKLLFHYYDKDFNNEADTPDNFQSRRPNTSFCFLDIRSPGLGDTAMYLCATSRVTSGYGELFFGEGSRLTVL.

The chain carries TRBV9 and TRBJ1-1; D unresolved. The V end was cut by 0 bases, the J end by 5 bases, with 11 bases between. The CDR3 covers 14 residues. Germline CDR1 SGDLS, CDR2 YYNGEE. The CDR3 DNA reads as TGTGCCAGCAGCGTAGAAGCGAAACGTACTGAAGCTTTCTTT. Its translation: CASSVEAKRTEAFF.

The rearrangement links TRBV5-1 to TRBJ1-4; D may be TRBD1 (5 bases). CDR1 and CDR2 from the germline V gene are SGHRS and YFSETQ. The ends were cut back, 2 bases at V and 7 bases at J, with 18 bases in the middle. The CDR3 runs to 16 residues. CDR3 region: CASSFLSLGGTEKLFF. For the CDR3, the DNA is TGCGCCAGCAGCTTTTTATCGTTGGGGGGAACTGAAAAACTGTTTTTT.

The rearrangement joins TRBV18 to TRBJ2-2; 8 bases are a match to TRBD1. J was trimmed by 14 bases and V by 3 bases; bases with no gene match: 5. The CDR3 contains 12 residues. CDR1 KGHSH and CDR2 LQKENI come from the germline V gene. The DNA of the CDR3 is TGTGCCAGCTCACCCGCGACAGGGGTCCTGTTTTTT. Amino acid sequence: CASSPATGVLFF.

V gene TRBV12-1 combines with J gene TRBJ2-5; the D call of TRBD2 is as the table states it, not checked on the DNA. TRBJ2-7 matches the DNA end more closely, so the J call is doubtful. TRBV12-1 is a pseudogene. The CDR3 has 15 residues. The CDR3, as DNA: TGTGCCAGCAGCACGAACGGGACTACATACAGCGAGCAGTACTTC. Its translation is CASSTNGTTYSEQYF.